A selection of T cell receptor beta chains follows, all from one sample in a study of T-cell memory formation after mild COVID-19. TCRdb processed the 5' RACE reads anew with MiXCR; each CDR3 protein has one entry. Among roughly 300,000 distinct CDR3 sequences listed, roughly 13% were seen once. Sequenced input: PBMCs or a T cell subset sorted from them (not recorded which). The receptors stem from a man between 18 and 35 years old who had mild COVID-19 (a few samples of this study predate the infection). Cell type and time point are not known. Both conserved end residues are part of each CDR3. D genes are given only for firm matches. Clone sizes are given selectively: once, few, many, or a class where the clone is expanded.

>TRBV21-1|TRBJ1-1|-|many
CASSKEEELYGTEAFF
TGTGCCAGCAGCAAAGAAGAGGAGCTCTACGGCACTGAAGCTTTCTTT
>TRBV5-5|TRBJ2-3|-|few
CASSLGVTSTDTQYF
TGTGCCAGCAGCTTGGGGGTAACTAGCACAGATACGCAGTATTTT
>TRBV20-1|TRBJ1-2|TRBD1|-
CSAHRGRGYGYTF
TGCAGTGCCCACAGGGGGAGGGGCTATGGCTACACCTTC
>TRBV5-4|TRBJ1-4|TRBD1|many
CASSLQGAVEKLFF
TGTGCCAGCAGCTTGCAGGGGGCGGTTGAAAAACTGTTTTTT
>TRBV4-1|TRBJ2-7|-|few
CASSPLLARADYEQYF
TGCGCCAGCAGCCCTTTGCTCGCAAGGGCCGACTACGAGCAGTACTTC
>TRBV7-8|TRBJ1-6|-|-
CASSPGTAGFYNSPLHF
TGTGCCAGCAGCCCGGGGACGGCCGGCTTCTATAATTCACCCCTCCACTTT
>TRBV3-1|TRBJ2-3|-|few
CASSPNYGDTQYF
TGTGCCAGCAGCCCTAACTACGGAGATACGCAGTATTTT
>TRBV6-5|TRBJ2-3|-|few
CASKFRGGPTDTQYF
TGTGCCAGCAAGTTTAGGGGGGGCCCCACAGATACGCAGTATTTT
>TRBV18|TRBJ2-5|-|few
CASSPPANTETQYF
TGTGCCAGCTCACCACCGGCGAATACGGAGACCCAGTACTTC
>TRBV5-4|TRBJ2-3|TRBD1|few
CASSDRDRAGPDTQYF
TGTGCCAGCAGCGACCGGGACAGGGCCGGTCCAGATACGCAGTATTTT
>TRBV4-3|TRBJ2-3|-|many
CASRYSRGTLGTDTQYF
TGCGCCAGCAGATACTCCAGGGGCACCCTTGGCACAGATACGCAGTATTTT
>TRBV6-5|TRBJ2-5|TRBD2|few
CASSYSGRGGPQETQYF
TGTGCCAGCAGTTACTCTGGGCGGGGGGGCCCCCAGGAGACCCAGTACTTC
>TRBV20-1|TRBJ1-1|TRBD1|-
CSARDQGGYTESFF
TGCAGTGCTAGAGATCAGGGGGGGTACACTGAATCTTTCTTT
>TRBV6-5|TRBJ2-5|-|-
CASSYAPTAAETQYF
TGTGCCAGCAGTTACGCGCCGACTGCCGCGGAGACCCAGTACTTC
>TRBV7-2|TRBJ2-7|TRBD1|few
CASSKQGMVYEQYF
TGTGCCAGCAGCAAACAGGGGATGGTCTACGAGCAGTACTTC
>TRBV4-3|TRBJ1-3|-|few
CASSQVLAGNTIYF
TGCGCCAGCAGCCAAGTCTTGGCTGGAAACACCATATATTTT
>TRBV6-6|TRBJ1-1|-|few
CASSYSWDVNTEAFF
TGTGCCAGCAGTTACTCCTGGGACGTGAACACTGAAGCTTTCTTT
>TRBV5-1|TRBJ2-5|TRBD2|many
CASSLGGTRRHFETQYF
TGCGCCAGCAGCTTGGGAGGGACTAGGCGGCATTTCGAGACCCAGTACTTC
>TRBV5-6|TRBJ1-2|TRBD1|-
CASQKGAFGYTF
TGTGCCTCACAAAAGGGGGCTTTTGGCTACACCTTC
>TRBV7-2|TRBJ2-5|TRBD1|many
CASSLDRGHSSQYF
TGTGCCAGCAGCTTAGACAGGGGGCATTCGTCCCAGTACTTC
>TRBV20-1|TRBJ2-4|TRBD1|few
CSARPDRGMPKNIQYF
TGCAGTGCTAGACCGGACAGGGGAATGCCAAAAAACATTCAGTACTTC
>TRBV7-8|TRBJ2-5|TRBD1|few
CASSFYDRTGGRETQYF
TGTGCCAGCAGCTTCTACGACCGGACAGGGGGCAGGGAGACCCAGTACTTC
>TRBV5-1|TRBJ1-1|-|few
CASSKVDGNTEAFF
TGCGCCAGCAGCAAGGTCGATGGGAACACTGAAGCTTTCTTT
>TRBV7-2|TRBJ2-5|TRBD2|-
CASSPISGAETQYF
TGTGCCAGCAGCCCGATTAGCGGGGCTGAGACCCAGTACTTC
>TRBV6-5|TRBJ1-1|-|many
CASSYSAGTEAFF
TGTGCCAGCAGTTACTCGGCTGGGACTGAAGCTTTCTTT
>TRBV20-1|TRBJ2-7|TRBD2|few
CSAMTSGRSYEQYF
TGCAGTGCCATGACTAGCGGGCGATCCTACGAGCAGTACTTC
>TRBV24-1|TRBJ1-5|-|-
CATSDFRRTQPQHF
TGTGCCACCAGTGATTTTCGGCGGACTCAGCCCCAGCATTTT
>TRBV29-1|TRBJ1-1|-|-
CGIPVNTEAFF
TGCGGAATACCGGTGAACACTGAAGCTTTCTTT
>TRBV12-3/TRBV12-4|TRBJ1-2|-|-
CASSFGQGRNYGYTF
TGTGCCAGCAGTTTCGGGCAGGGGAGGAACTATGGCTACACCTTC
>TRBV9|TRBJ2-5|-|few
CASSAWGGGIETQYF
TGTGCCAGCAGCGCCTGGGGGGGCGGCATCGAGACCCAGTACTTC
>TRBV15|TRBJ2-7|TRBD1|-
CATKTGSTYEQYF
TGTGCCACCAAGACAGGGAGTACCTACGAGCAGTACTTC
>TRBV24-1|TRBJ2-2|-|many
CATSDESRTSGELFF
TGTGCCACCAGTGATGAGAGTAGGACCTCCGGGGAGCTGTTTTTT
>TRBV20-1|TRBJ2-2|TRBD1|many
CSAPDRGRGTGELFF
TGCAGTGCCCCGGACAGGGGGCGAGGCACCGGGGAGCTGTTTTTT
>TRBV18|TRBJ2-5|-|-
CASSPPRGLSWETQYF
TGTGCCAGCTCACCCCCCCGCGGGCTCAGTTGGGAGACCCAGTACTTC
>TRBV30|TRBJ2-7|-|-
CAWSVGLTGGEQYF
TGTGCCTGGAGTGTGGGTCTAACCGGGGGAGAGCAGTACTTC
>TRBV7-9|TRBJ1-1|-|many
CASSQVNGRFKLAFF
TGTGCCAGCAGCCAAGTGAATGGGAGGTTTAAGTTGGCTTTCTTT